This record concerns one TCR beta chain sequence. The antigen this receptor binds is unknown. The junction departs from germline at one end; a sequencing error may be responsible. CDR1 and CDR2 are drawn from the germline V gene (reference sequence): PRHDT, FYEKMQ. From its cysteine to its phenylalanine, the CDR3 spans 14 amino acids. The CDR3 DNA has 42 bases and is translated from base 1. This sample stems from a study of shared clonotypes between healthy human individuals (dated by TCRdb to 2018 to 2021). About the full investigation: Three men and a couple of women, aged 18 to 49 years, made up the cohort. Leukapheresis yielded between about 0.85 and 9 billion PBMCs per donor. To estimate repertoire size and how much clonotype sharing occurs between individuals, the study deeply sequenced the blood TCR repertoires of several healthy adults. To increase sequencing depth and limit assay-specific biases, different laboratories used diverse techniques to prepare libraries and sequence TCR repertoires. For each donor, three plates each were used for CD4 naive and CD4 memory, two plates were used for CD8 naive, and one plate was used for CD8 memory. Broad study findings and their caveats: Because the study included only a small number of donors, the genetic and exposure-history diversity represented was limited. Based on pairwise subsampling, the degree of clonotype sharing among donors was expected to be affected by sequencing depth. Compared with non-shared clonotypes, the clonotypes found in all four sorted-subset donors had higher generation probabilities. Even with the large sequencing depth, rarefaction of the sorted-subset datasets indicated that sequencing was incomplete. When a handful of donors were compared, the shared fraction of clonotypes was about 5% for naive CD4, 3% to 4% for naive CD8, roughly 2.3% for memory CD4, and 0.35% to 0.5% for memory CD8. Sampling was limited to blood, and TCR repertoires in tissue likely differ from TCR repertoires in blood. Estimated clonotype richness was generally larger for naive than for memory subsets.

TCR CDR3 regions were amplified from genomic DNA by multiplex PCR using the deep immunoSEQ assay. Extracted genomic DNA from each cell subset was spread evenly across all wells of several immunoSEQ 96-well plates, with each plate serving as a replicate. For sorted subsets, each replicate PCR was loaded with approximately 200 ng genomic DNA, equivalent to 30,000 or so T cell genomes. Purified libraries were measured with a Qubit 3.0 fluorometer, size-checked on a Bioanalyzer 2100, and measured again with the KAPA Library Quantification kit. A separate single-read 150-cycle Illumina NextSeq 550 flow cell was used to sequence each immunoSEQ 96-well plate. As for the original processing: The immunoSEQ output contained only junctional sequences without quality scores, so filtering could not match that applied to full-length reads. Sequences were annotated with PyIR, a Python wrapper for IgBLAST v1.9, and V/J genes and CDR3 were assigned using IMGT germline references. Reads with weak V/J assignments (E-value above 1e-6), missing CDR3, stop codons, out-of-frame junctions, or ambiguous translated residues were removed. V3J clonotypes were defined as sequences sharing the same inferred V gene, J gene, and CDR3 amino acid sequence. The percentage overlap between two repertoires was calculated by dividing the number of shared unique clonotypes by the size of the smaller repertoire. RTK rarefaction, the Chao1 estimator, and Recon v2.1 estimates of unobserved clonotypes were used to assess repertoire richness. For all TCRbeta clonotypes obtained by the gDNA method from a handful of donors, generation probabilities were computed with OLGA. TCRdb mirrors the immuneACCESS table, restricted to in-frame sequences. Some clones are absent from its copies; in checked studies, under half trace to an unresolved V gene, and the reason for the others is unknown. From that table come the V and J calls and clone size; the DNA was used to work out D and trimming. The sample table holds around 2.1 million clones, of which more than 90% were seen once. The leading ten clones occupy about 0.13% of the sample.

Donors were healthy HIV-negative adults with no recently reported acute infections or vaccinations. Every donor was a Caucasian adult residing in Nashville, Tennessee, USA. CD4+ T cells were enriched through magnetic negative selection, after which naive cells were positively selected on CD45RA and the remaining negative fraction served as the memory subset. Blood was obtained by leukapheresis, after which PBMCs were separated by Ficoll-Histopaque density gradient centrifugation and cryopreserved in liquid nitrogen vapor phase. Analytical flow cytometry was used to check the purity and quantity of each magnetically sorted T cell population. Genomic DNA was isolated from each sorted fraction and quantified by UV absorbance on a Nanodrop 2000c.

The receptor chain draws on TRBV13 and TRBJ1-1; TRBD1 is perhaps the D gene, given 5 matching bases. The receptor comes from a man aged 18 to 30 in good health. Sequenced material: naive CD4+ T cells sorted from blood. What the cell subset or site label conveys for this sample: CD45RA+ positively selected. CDR3 protein: CASSSTGGNAEAFF. At the DNA level, the sequence is TGTGCCAGCAGCTCAACTGGGGGGAACGCTGAAGCTTTCTTT.